This TCR beta chain was documented in a study of early T cells in non-severe SARS-CoV-2 infection. Overall study: Unpaired chains resulted from sequencing bulk RNA of unsorted whole blood.

This CDR3 has 15 residues. The germline CDR1 and CDR2 sequences are SEHNR and FQNEAQ (reference sequence). After removal of 0 bases from V and 4 bases from J, the junction contained 6 bases not matched to a gene. Unique molecular identifiers were added to individual cDNA molecules. TCRdb passed the 5' RACE reads through MiXCR, listing each CDR3 protein once. Of around 110,000 distinct CDR3 sequences in the sample, approximately 10% are singletons; the top ten hold about 8%. Study results and caveats: Matching with VDJdb favored anti-spike CD8 responses (missing private and CD4 specificities).

This clonotype appeared a few times. Its specificity is not known. Sequencing was carried out using whole blood. V is TRBV7-9 and J is TRBJ2-7; 7 positions match TRBD2. The clonotype comes from an adult who was a healthcare worker with PCR-confirmed SARS-CoV-2 infection or an uninfected control (not recorded which). The CDR3 sequence: CASSLAGGVSYEQYF. CDR3 bases: TGTGCCAGCAGCTTAGCGGGAGGGGTATCATACGAGCAGTACTTC. The full variable domain, its missing parts supplied by reference TRBV7-9 and TRBJ2-7, is DTGVSQNPRHKITKRGQNVTFRCDPISEHNRLYWYRQTLGQGPEFLTYFQNEAQLEKSRLLSDRFSAERPKGSFSTLEIQRTEQGDSAMYLCASSLAGGVSYEQYFGPGTRLTVT.